These 3 T cell receptor beta chains originate from one sample sequenced in a study of CD8+ T cells in alopecia areata. Treatment noted: oral pan-JAK inhibitor, 5-10 mg twice daily. Investigators isolated RNA and reverse transcribed it into cDNA to act as the sequencing template. Data came from immunoSEQ multiplex PCR; TCRdb stores just in-frame clones and leaves some out. The sample yields approximately 160,000 clones, around 60% seen once. This material consisted of CD4+ T cells sorted from blood, taken at week 24, from a patient treated with tofacitinib. Every receptor here comes from a human donor with alopecia areata.

A remark on this clone: A junction end diverges from the germline sequence, so it may reflect a read error. J is TRBJ2-5 and V is TRBV6-1; D not resolved. CDR1 and CDR2 from the germline V gene are MNHNS and SASEGT. The CDR3 covers 15 residues. DNA for the CDR3: TGTGCCAGCAGCGAAGTTATTGGTTTTATAGAGACCCAGTACTTC. This gives the protein CASSEVIGFIETQYF.

This clone was recorded many times. The rearrangement joins TRBV19 to TRBJ1-6; maybe TRBD1 (6 bases). Trimming pared 7 bases from V and 0 bases from J, leaving 19 bases between. Germline V gene data show CDR1 as LNHDA and CDR2 as SQIVND (reference sequence). CDR3 length equals 18 residues. The CDR3 DNA is TGTGCCAGTAATTCGTACTGGACAGAGAGCTCCTATAATTCACCCCTCCACTTT. Amino acid sequence: CASNSYWTESSYNSPLHF.

The genes are TRBV5-6 and TRBJ1-1, with D possibly being TRBD1 (5 bases). V was clipped by 0 bases and J by 5 bases, with 14 bases between them. Looked up from germline, CDR1 is SGHDT and CDR2 is YYEEEE. This CDR3 region has 15 residues. In DNA, the CDR3 is TGTGCCAGCAGCTTGGCAGGTTCGTGGGGGACTGAAGCTTTCTTT. Protein: CASSLAGSWGTEAFF.